Here is one T cell receptor beta chain with its context. The antigen remains unidentified. Assay: immunoSEQ multiplex PCR; the TCRdb copy retains only in-frame clones and omits some. The sample has 50,000 to 55,000 clones, roughly 88% seen once. The record originates from a study of T cells in localized non-small cell lung cancer. General observations from the study: Among blood samples, higher T cell density accompanied longer overall survival. Measurement of T cell clonality placed uninvolved adjacent lung highest, above the level in tumor. Sequence data derive from only one tumor region, so heterogeneity remains possible.

This CDR3 spans 14 amino acids. Germline V gene lookup returns CDR1 SGHNT and CDR2 YENEEA. Trimming shortened V by 5 bases and J by 1 base, and 11 bases separated the two germline ends. V usage is TRBV11-3 and J usage is TRBJ1-1, with D unresolved. This clonotype was sampled from a man aged 40 to 70 with stage III lung adenocarcinoma. The source was peripheral blood mononuclear cells, collected before any cancer treatment. CDR3 sequence reads: CASSPHGKNTEAFF. For the CDR3, the DNA is TGTGCCAGCAGCCCCCATGGGAAGAACACTGAAGCTTTCTTT.